These T cell receptor beta chains were read from a single sample in a study of Ad26.COV2.S vaccination and SARS-CoV-2 variants. Repertoires were generated with immunoSEQ multiplex PCR, while TCRdb's copy carries only in-frame clones and drops some. The table records 300,000 to 400,000 clones, more than 75% of them present only once. The sample in question was peripheral blood, obtained in a trial of Ad26.COV2.S vaccine versus placebo. The receptors here all came from a person between 18 and 65 years old who received the Ad26.COV2.S COVID-19 vaccine or a placebo. Both conserved end residues are part of each CDR3. The D gene is left open where the match is weak. Only some rows state a clone size, as once, few, many or a class for expanded clones.

>TRBJ2-2|TRBV5-1|14|-|-
TGCGCCAGCAGCTCCGGGATCAATCCCGGGGAGCTGTTTTTT
CASSSGINPGELFF
>TRBJ2-2|TRBV4-1|19|-|TRBD2
TGCGCCAGCAGCCAAGATACACTAGCGGGAGATACTGTCACCGGGGAGCTGTTTTTT
CASSQDTLAGDTVTGELFF
>TRBJ2-1|TRBV5-1|13|once|TRBD1
TGCGCCAGCAGACCGGACAGGGACGGTGAGCAGTTCTTC
CASRPDRDGEQFF
>TRBJ2-1|TRBV28|15|-|-
TGTGCCAGCAGTTTCCGGGGAGAGGGAAACAATGAGCAGTTCTTC
CASSFRGEGNNEQFF
>TRBJ1-2|TRBV10-3|14|-|-
TGTGCCATCAGTGGACAGGTAATTAACTATGGCTACACCTTC
CAISGQVINYGYTF
>TRBJ1-6|TRBV5-1|16|once|-
TGCGCCAGCAGCTTGGGGGCAGGGAGTGTTGGTTCACCCCTCCACTTT
CASSLGAGSVGSPLHF
>TRBJ2-5|TRBV7-2|14|-|-
TGTGCCAGCAGCTTAGCGCGAAGAACAGAGACCCAGTACTTC
CASSLARRTETQYF
>TRBJ2-1|TRBV7-7|15|-|-
TGTGCTAGCAGCTTAAGGCAGGGAGCCTACAATGAGCAGTTCTTC
CASSLRQGAYNEQFF
>TRBJ2-7|TRBV9|16|-|TRBD2
TGTGCCAGCAGCGAAAACCTTAGCGGGAAGGCAAGAGAGCAGTACTTC
CASSENLSGKAREQYF
>TRBJ2-7|TRBV7-6|12|-|-
TGTGCCAGCAGCTCCCCGGGCTACGAGCAGTACTTC
CASSSPGYEQYF
>TRBJ1-5|TRBV19|13|once|TRBD1
TGTGCCACCACAGGGGTAGGTATTCAGCCCCAGCATTTT
CATTGVGIQPQHF
>TRBJ2-1|TRBV19|14|once|-
TGTGCCAGTAGTATAGATGGCAGCCTCAATGAGCAGTTCTTC
CASSIDGSLNEQFF
>TRBJ1-5|TRBV29-1|14|-|TRBD1
TGCAGCGCCGCGGCAGGGGGCGGCAATCAGCCCCAGCATTTT
CSAAAGGGNQPQHF
>TRBJ2-1|TRBV30|14|-|TRBD2
TGTGCCTGGAAAAAAGCGGGGGGGAACAATGAGCAGTTCTTC
CAWKKAGGNNEQFF
>TRBJ2-5|TRBV5-1|14|-|TRBD2
TGCGCCAGCAGCTTTGGACTAGCGGTGGAGACCCAGTACTTC
CASSFGLAVETQYF
>TRBJ2-7|TRBV5-5|15|-|-
TGTGCCAGCAGTTCCGCGGCAGGTAGCTCCTACGAGCAGTACTTC
CASSSAAGSSYEQYF
>TRBJ1-5|TRBV6-1|15|few|-
TGTGCCAGCAGTGAAACTAAGGTGGGCAATCAGCCCCAGCATTTT
CASSETKVGNQPQHF
>TRBJ2-3|TRBV4-3|16|-|-
TGCGCCAGCAGCCAGGACCAAAATAGGGGGGCGGGTACGCAGTATTTT
CASSQDQNRGAGTQYF
>TRBJ2-7|TRBV2|17|-|TRBD1
TGTGCCAGCAGTGAAGGTCTAGGGTCAGGACAGGGCTACGAGCAGTACTTC
CASSEGLGSGQGYEQYF
>TRBJ1-6|TRBV5-1|16|-|-
TGCGCCAGCAGCTCAATTGGTAGCTCCTATAATTCACCCCTCCACTTT
CASSSIGSSYNSPLHF
>TRBJ2-1|TRBV18|17|-|TRBD1
TGTGCCAGCTCACCGTTGTATGGAACCTCACCGGGACAGGGCCAGTTCTTC
CASSPLYGTSPGQGQFF
>TRBJ2-3|TRBV5-1|17|-|TRBD2
TGCGCCAGCAGCTTCAGGCTAGCGGGGACCAGCACAGATACGCAGTATTTT
CASSFRLAGTSTDTQYF
>TRBJ1-1|TRBV19|20|-|-
TGTGCCAGTACCCCGGGGCAGGGTGGGTACCTAGGGACGATGAACACTGAAGCTTTCTTT
CASTPGQGGYLGTMNTEAFF
>TRBJ1-6|TRBV9|14|-|TRBD1
TGTGCCAGCAGCCTACAGGGGGCCGGTTCACCCCTCCACTTT
CASSLQGAGSPLHF
>TRBJ2-1|TRBV18|14|-|TRBD1
TGTGCCAGCTCACCGGACAGGGGTAACAATGAGCAGTTCTTC
CASSPDRGNNEQFF
>TRBJ2-1|TRBV19|15|once|TRBD2
TGTGCCAGTAGTATTGAGGCTAGCGGGGGGGGAGAGCAGTTCTTC
CASSIEASGGGEQFF
>TRBJ2-3|TRBV19|15|-|-
TGTGCCAGTAGTATCCGGAGCGGAAGCACAGATACGCAGTATTTT
CASSIRSGSTDTQYF
>TRBJ1-2|TRBV19|13|-|-
TGTGCCAGTCACAGGGTGGGCCTCTATGGCTACACCTTC
CASHRVGLYGYTF
>TRBJ2-7|TRBV5-1|14|-|-
TGCGCCAGCAGCTTGGTGGGGGGTCCGGCCGAGCAGTACTTC
CASSLVGGPAEQYF
>TRBJ2-2|TRBV28|14|once|-
TGTGCCAGCATTAACGGACTTAACACCGGGGAGCTGTTTTTT
CASINGLNTGELFF
>TRBJ2-3|TRBV3-1/TRBV3-2|15|-|-
TGTGCCAGCAGCCAAGTTGGGCCTTTGACAGATACGCAGTATTTT
CASSQVGPLTDTQYF
>TRBJ2-7|TRBV10-1|16|-|TRBD2
TGCGCCAGCAGTGATAGCAAAGCGGGGGTGAACTACGAGCAGTACTTC
CASSDSKAGVNYEQYF
>TRBJ2-7|TRBV5-1|13|-|-
TGCGCCAGCAGCTTCGACTGGACCTACGAGCAGTACTTC
CASSFDWTYEQYF
>TRBJ1-1|TRBV9|14|-|-
TGTGCCAGCAGCGTCAGGGGAGGTCCCACTGAAGCTTTCTTT
CASSVRGGPTEAFF
>TRBJ1-1|TRBV18|12|once|-
TGTGCCAGCTCCCGACAGAACACTGAAGCTTTCTTT
CASSRQNTEAFF
>TRBJ2-7|TRBV28|17|-|-
TGTGCCAGCAGTTTACTCTCCCGGAGGACTGAAAACTACGAGCAGTACTTC
CASSLLSRRTENYEQYF
>TRBJ1-5|TRBV19|14|-|TRBD1
TGTGCCAGTAGTATCCCAGGGGGACGTCAGCCCCAGCATTTT
CASSIPGGRQPQHF
>TRBJ1-2|TRBV7-9|15|-|-
TGTGCCAGCAGCTTAGCAGCGGGGGTTAGCTATGGCTACACCTTC
CASSLAAGVSYGYTF
>TRBJ2-4|TRBV9|14|-|TRBD2
TGTGCCAGCAGCGTGGGGACTAGCGGAAACATTCAGTACTTC
CASSVGTSGNIQYF
>TRBJ1-4|TRBV6-5|14|-|TRBD1
TGTGCCAGCGGGACCAGGGGGATGGGGGAAAAACTGTTTTTT
CASGTRGMGEKLFF
>TRBJ2-7|TRBV5-1|12|-|TRBD1
TGCGCCAGCACCCCAGGGGGCTACGAGCAGTACTTC
CASTPGGYEQYF
>TRBJ2-5|TRBV29-1|14|-|TRBD1
TGCAGCGTTGATGGACAGGGTGGAGGAGAGACCCAGTACTTC
CSVDGQGGGETQYF
>TRBJ2-1|TRBV7-2|18|few|-
TGTGCCAGCAGCTTAAAGTCGTCGTTCCAGAGCTCCTACAATGAGCAGTTCTTC
CASSLKSSFQSSYNEQFF
>TRBJ1-4|TRBV5-6|15|-|-
TGTGCCAGCAGCTTAAGACAGGTAGTTAATGAAAAACTGTTTTTT
CASSLRQVVNEKLFF
>TRBJ2-7|TRBV6-5|14|-|TRBD1
TGTGCCAGCAGTCCCGACAGGGGTGGCTACGAGCAGTACTTC
CASSPDRGGYEQYF
>TRBJ1-5|TRBV28|15|few|TRBD1
TGTGCCAGCAGTTCACCGGGACAGGGGAATCAGCCCCAGCATTTT
CASSSPGQGNQPQHF
>TRBJ1-2|TRBV11-2|14|-|-
TGTGCCAGCAGCCCCCCGGGCCTCTATGGGGGCTACACCTTC
CASSPPGLYGGYTF
>TRBJ1-1|TRBV18|13|-|-
TGTGCCAGCTCGCCTCAAAAGAACACTGAAGCTTTCTTT
CASSPQKNTEAFF
>TRBJ1-1|TRBV6-6|16|-|-
TGTGCCAGCAGCCCGTCGCCAGGGACAATGAACACTGAAGCTTTCTTT
CASSPSPGTMNTEAFF
>TRBJ1-5|TRBV27|14|-|-
TGTGCCAGCAGCCCGCGGGGGTCAAGTCAGCCCCAGCATTTT
CASSPRGSSQPQHF
>TRBJ1-2|TRBV7-9|15|-|TRBD1
TGTGCCAGCAGTTATCCCGGGACAGGCATCTATGGCTACACCTTC
CASSYPGTGIYGYTF
>TRBJ2-7|TRBV6-5|16|-|-
TGTGCCAGCAGTTACTCGACGCAAACAGGGCTCTACGAGCAGTACTTC
CASSYSTQTGLYEQYF
>TRBJ2-2|TRBV6-2/TRBV6-3|17|-|TRBD1
TGTGCCAGCAGTTACGATGGACAGGGGATAAACACCGGGGAGCTGTTTTTT
CASSYDGQGINTGELFF
>TRBJ1-4|TRBV5-1|16|-|TRBD1
TGCGCCAGCAGACCTACCCCGGGACAGGGGTTCGAAAAACTGTTTTTT
CASRPTPGQGFEKLFF